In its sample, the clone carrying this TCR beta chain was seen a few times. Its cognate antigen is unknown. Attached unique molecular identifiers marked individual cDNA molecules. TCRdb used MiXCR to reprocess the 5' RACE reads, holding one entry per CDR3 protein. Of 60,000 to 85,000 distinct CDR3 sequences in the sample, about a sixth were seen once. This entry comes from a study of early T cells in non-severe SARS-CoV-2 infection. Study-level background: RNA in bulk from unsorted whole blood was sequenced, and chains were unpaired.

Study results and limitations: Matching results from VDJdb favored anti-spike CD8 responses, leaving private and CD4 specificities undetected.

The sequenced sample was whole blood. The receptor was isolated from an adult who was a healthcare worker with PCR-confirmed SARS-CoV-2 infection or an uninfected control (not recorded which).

The CDR3 loop is CASSQDSYEQYF. As DNA, the CDR3 is TGTGCCAGCAGCCAAGACTCCTACGAGCAGTACTTC. V and J are TRBV3-1 and TRBJ2-7; D call uncertain. V was pared by 0 bases and J by 0 bases, with 0 bases between. Germline CDR1 and CDR2: LGHDT and YNNKEL (reference sequence). This CDR3 spans 12 amino acids.